This is a list of T cell receptor beta chains from one sample in a study of T cells in Graves' hyperthyroidism and ophthalmopathy. TCRdb reanalysed the multiplex PCR reads using MiXCR and keeps one entry per CDR3 protein. The sample shows around 580,000 distinct CDR3 sequences, about 45% of them seen only once. The sequenced sample was peripheral blood or thyroid tissue (not recorded which). Receptors originate from a woman aged 18-29 years with Graves' hyperthyroidism. Both conserved end residues are part of each CDR3. A D gene is named only where the DNA matches it firmly. The listing skips clone size in some rows; elsewhere it reads once, few, many or a size class.

TRBJ2-3 | NA | TRBV20-1 | NA | TGCAGTGCTAGTGGGGAACGCACAGATACGCAGTATTTT | CSASGERTDTQYF
TRBJ2-7 | NA | TRBV6-1 | many | TGTGCCAGCAGTGAAAACGGGGCAACCTACGAGCAGTACTTC | CASSENGATYEQYF
TRBJ1-6 | NA | TRBV2 | once | TGTGCCAGCAGTGGAGCGGGTCGAGGCCCAAACTCACCCCTCCACTTT | CASSGAGRGPNSPLHF
TRBJ2-7 | TRBD2 | TRBV20-1 | many | TGCAGTGCTATTGAGCTAGCGGGAGGACTACCCTACGAGCAGTACTTC | CSAIELAGGLPYEQYF
TRBJ1-3 | NA | TRBV7-9 | NA | TGTGCCAGCAGCCTTGCCGGGATCTATGGCTACACCATATATTTT | CASSLAGIYGYTIYF
TRBJ1-6 | TRBD1 | TRBV20-1 | NA | TGCAGTGCTCATAGGGACAGCAATAATTCACCCCTCCACTTT | CSAHRDSNNSPLHF
TRBJ2-1 | NA | TRBV15 | NA | TGTGCCACCAGCAGAGATGGCGGAGGAGCTGAGCAGTTCTTC | CATSRDGGGAEQFF
TRBJ2-2 | NA | TRBV11-2 | NA | TGTGCCAGCAGCCATAAGGGGCGGCTATCTGGGGAGCTGTTTTTT | CASSHKGRLSGELFF
TRBJ2-7 | NA | TRBV7-2 | many | TGTGCCAGCAGGTTGCTAGCGTACAGCTCCTACGAGCAGTACTTC | CASRLLAYSSYEQYF
TRBJ2-3 | TRBD1 | TRBV2 | NA | TGTGCCAGCCGGTTTAGGACAGGGGAAGCAGATACGCAGTATTTT | CASRFRTGEADTQYF
TRBJ1-1 | TRBD1 | TRBV29-1 | NA | TGCAGCGCCCCGGGACAGAGGGCTTTCTTT | CSAPGQRAFF
TRBJ1-1 | NA | TRBV18 | once | TGTGCCAGCTCACCAACAGAAACTGAAGCTTACTTT | CASSPTETEAYF
TRBJ1-2 | NA | TRBV4-3 | many | TGCGCCAGCAGCCAAACAGGGACCCTCTATGGCTACACCTTC | CASSQTGTLYGYTF
TRBJ1-4 | TRBD1 | TRBV7-2 | NA | TGTGCCAGCGGCCCGGGACAGTTTAATGAAAAACTGTTTTTT | CASGPGQFNEKLFF
TRBJ2-1 | TRBD2 | TRBV20-1 | NA | TGCAGTGTTTCCCGGACTAGCTCCTACAATGAGCAGTTCTTC | CSVSRTSSYNEQFF
TRBJ1-6 | NA | TRBV15 | many | TGTGCCACCAGCCAAAGGCCGGTCTCCTATAATTCACCCCTCCACTTT | CATSQRPVSYNSPLHF
TRBJ1-3 | NA | TRBV4-2 | many | TGTGCCAGCAGCCAGGAAAACGGGCAGGAGGACTTTTGCTATTTT | CASSQENGQEDFCYF
TRBJ2-5 | NA | TRBV19 | many | TGTGCCAGTAGTATTGGGGCAGGTCAAGAGACCCAGTACTTC | CASSIGAGQETQYF
TRBJ1-2 | NA | TRBV7-9 | NA | TGTGCCAGCAGCTTAACCCAGGGCTACACCTTC | CASSLTQGYTF
TRBJ2-1 | NA | TRBV7-6 | NA | TGTGCCAGCAGTGAAGCAGGCCTAGTGGATGAGCAGTTCTTC | CASSEAGLVDEQFF
TRBJ2-7 | NA | TRBV4-1 | NA | TGCGCCAGCAGCCAAGGGTCCAGTGTTGGGGAGCAGTACTTC | CASSQGSSVGEQYF
TRBJ2-6 | TRBD1 | TRBV29-1 | NA | TGCAGCTCTATGACAGGGGTGGCCAACGTCCTGACTTTC | CSSMTGVANVLTF
TRBJ1-3 | NA | TRBV10-3 | many | TGTGCCATCAGCCCTGACCTGAATCCTTCCCCTGGAAACACCATATATTTT | CAISPDLNPSPGNTIYF
TRBJ1-2 | NA | TRBV25-1 | NA | TGTGCCAGCGTAAGAACCGGACAGAACACTAACTATGGCTACACCTTC | CASVRTGQNTNYGYTF
TRBJ2-4 | NA | TRBV20-1 | NA | TGCAGTGCTAGAGATTTGGGTTTAGCCAAAAACATTCAGTACTTC | CSARDLGLAKNIQYF
TRBJ1-2 | NA | TRBV15 | many | TGTGCCACCAGCAGAGGTTCAAATGCGGAATATGGCTACACCTTC | CATSRGSNAEYGYTF
TRBJ2-5 | NA | TRBV5-4 | few | TGTGCCAGCAGCTCCGGGTCGAACAAAGGGGAGACCCAGTACTTC | CASSSGSNKGETQYF
TRBJ2-2 | TRBD2 | TRBV6-5 | NA | TGTGCCAGCAGACCGAGTAGGAGCGGGAGGGCGAACACCGGGGAGCTGTTTTTT | CASRPSRSGRANTGELFF
TRBJ2-2 | NA | TRBV5-4 | NA | TGTGCCAGCAGCTCGCAGCGGGGCCAGAGGGGACAAGAGGAGCTGTTTTTT | CASSSQRGQRGQEELFF